This is a list of T cell receptor beta chains from one sample in a study of blood T cell repertoires in COVID-19. Produced via immunoSEQ multiplex PCR; TCRdb's table is partial and in-frame only. Of 200,000 to 300,000 clones listed, more than 75% are singletons. Sequences were obtained from peripheral blood. The receptors originated from a woman aged 35 to 49 who had recovered from COVID-19. The CDR3 runs from the conserved cysteine through the conserved F or W. A D gene is named only where the DNA matches it firmly. Clone size is shown for a subset of rows, as once, few, many or a class of expanded clone.

v_gene,abundance,j_gene,d_gene,CDR3nt,CDR3aa
TRBV25-1,few,TRBJ1-3,NA,TGTGCCAGCACAGGGTTTTCTGGAAACACCATATATTTT,CASTGFSGNTIYF
TRBV2,NA,TRBJ1-2,TRBD1,TGTGCCAGCAGGGGACAGGGGGAGGTATATGGCTACACCTTC,CASRGQGEVYGYTF
TRBV19,NA,TRBJ1-2,NA,TGTGCCAGTAGTATATGGTCTAGTAACTATGGCTACACCTTC,CASSIWSSNYGYTF
TRBV7-7,once,TRBJ2-2,TRBD1,TGTGCTAGCAGCCCAACGAGGGGGCATGGCGGGGAGCTGTTTTTT,CASSPTRGHGGELFF
TRBV6-1,NA,TRBJ1-2,TRBD1,TGTGCCAGCAGTGAAGTCCTGACAGGGGGAGGCTATGGCTACACCTTC,CASSEVLTGGGYGYTF
TRBV19,once,TRBJ1-6,NA,TGTGCCAGTTCCTTCGGACTTACTCTTGTTAAGAATTCACCCCTCCACTTT,CASSFGLTLVKNSPLHF
TRBV12-5,once,TRBJ1-1,NA,TGTGCTAGTGGCCCCACAGGGAACACTGAAGCTTTCTTT,CASGPTGNTEAFF
TRBV7-9,NA,TRBJ2-2,NA,TGTGCCAGCTTCGGACACAACACCGGGGAGCTGTTTTTT,CASFGHNTGELFF
TRBV11-2,once,TRBJ1-2,TRBD1,TGTGCCAGCAGCCGAACCCAGGGGGAAGGTGCCTATGGCTACACCTTC,CASSRTQGEGAYGYTF
TRBV5-1,few,TRBJ2-3,NA,TGCGCCAGCAGCTTGGGTACCCGGGGGACAGATACGCAGTATTTT,CASSLGTRGTDTQYF
TRBV27,few,TRBJ1-1,NA,TGTGCCAGCAGTTTATCCGCGGGGGGGGGCACTGAAGCTTTCTTT,CASSLSAGGGTEAFF
TRBV19,NA,TRBJ1-1,TRBD1,TGTGCCAGTAAACTCCGGGACAGGGAGTTAGGAAGGGTACATCGCGCTGAAGCTTTCTTT,CASKLRDRELGRVHRAEAFF
TRBV12-5,NA,TRBJ1-4,NA,TGTGCTAGTGGTTTGGTACCCGGTTGGGGGCCTAATGAAAAACTGTTTTTT,CASGLVPGWGPNEKLFF
TRBV5-1,NA,TRBJ2-5,NA,TGCGCCAGCAGCTTAATTCAGGCGTCACAAGAGACCCAGTACTTC,CASSLIQASQETQYF
TRBV7-8,NA,TRBJ1-5,TRBD1,TGTGCCAGCAGCGGCGGGACAGTAAATCAGCCCCAGCATTTT,CASSGGTVNQPQHF
TRBV3-1/TRBV3-2,NA,TRBJ2-1,NA,TGTGCCAGCACGGACGGGGGGCGCTCCTACAATGAGCAGTTCTTC,CASTDGGRSYNEQFF
TRBV9,NA,TRBJ1-4,TRBD1,TGTGCCAGCAGCCGATCCGGGACAGCTTTGGAAAAACTGTTTTTT,CASSRSGTALEKLFF
TRBV5-1,NA,TRBJ2-3,TRBD1,TGCGCCAGCAGCTCGGAAGGACAGGGTACCGTATTCGACCACACAGATACGCAGTATTTT,CASSSEGQGTVFDHTDTQYF
TRBV12-5,NA,TRBJ1-1,TRBD1,TGTGCTAGTGGTTTAGGGGACAGGAAGAACACTGAAGCTTTCTTT,CASGLGDRKNTEAFF
TRBV27,NA,TRBJ1-5,NA,TGTGCCAGCAGTTTAACGGGTAGCAATCAGCCCCAGCATTTT,CASSLTGSNQPQHF
TRBV7-2,few,TRBJ2-2,TRBD2,TGTGCCAGCAGCTTAGGCCGGGGGGTCACCGGGGAGCTGTTTTTT,CASSLGRGVTGELFF
TRBV6-5,NA,TRBJ1-5,NA,TGTGCCAGCAGTTTGGTGTCGGGGGGAGGACAGCCCCAGCATTTT,CASSLVSGGGQPQHF
TRBV5-1,NA,TRBJ2-3,TRBD2,TGCGCCGGCAAGCAGGGACCCAGCGGGGCTACAGATACGCAGTATTTT,CAGKQGPSGATDTQYF
TRBV29-1,NA,TRBJ2-5,TRBD2,TGCAGCGTTTGTTTCAGCGGGGGAAATCAAGAGACCCAGTACTTC,CSVCFSGGNQETQYF
TRBV5-6,NA,TRBJ1-3,NA,TGTGCCAGCAGCCCAATCTCTGGAAACACCATATATTTT,CASSPISGNTIYF
TRBV7-2,NA,TRBJ1-2,NA,TGTGCCAGCGGAAAACAGGTTTCCTATGGCTACACCTTC,CASGKQVSYGYTF
TRBV5-8,NA,TRBJ2-1,NA,TGTGCCAGCAGCTTGGTTCAGGGATATAACTACAATGAGCAGTTCTTC,CASSLVQGYNYNEQFF
TRBV9,once,TRBJ2-2,TRBD1,TGTGCCAGCAGCGTAGTGACAGGGGGCTGGACCGGGGAGCTGTTTTTT,CASSVVTGGWTGELFF
TRBV13,NA,TRBJ2-1,TRBD2,TGTGCCAGCAGCTTTTTAGCGGGGGGCAGGTTCAATGAGCAGTTCTTC,CASSFLAGGRFNEQFF
TRBV14,once,TRBJ1-4,NA,TGTGCCAGCAGCCAACGTCAGGGCGGTGAAAAACTGTTTTTT,CASSQRQGGEKLFF
TRBV5-1,NA,TRBJ2-1,TRBD2,TGCGCCAGCAGCTTGACCCTAGCGGGGGGGCCAAATGAGCAGTTCTTC,CASSLTLAGGPNEQFF
TRBV27,NA,TRBJ1-2,NA,TGTGCCAGCTATACCCCACAGGAGGGGTATGGCTACACCTTC,CASYTPQEGYGYTF
TRBV7-9,NA,TRBJ1-2,NA,TGTGCCAGCTTACCCGAGGACAGACGTAACTATGGCTACACCTTC,CASLPEDRRNYGYTF
TRBV6-5,NA,TRBJ1-4,NA,TGTGCCAGCAGTTACTCAGGTTGGGGAGGCCTCTCCAAACTGTTTTTT,CASSYSGWGGLSKLFF
TRBV6-5,NA,TRBJ2-7,TRBD1,TGTGCCAGCAGATCCGGGACAGGCCTCTACGAGCAGTACTTC,CASRSGTGLYEQYF
TRBV5-1,once,TRBJ2-7,NA,TGCGCCAGCAGCTTGGGGGACACGACCTACGAGCAGTACTTC,CASSLGDTTYEQYF
TRBV5-1,NA,TRBJ2-7,TRBD1,TGCGCCAGCAGCTCTTACGGCCCGGGACAGGGGACCGAGCAGTACTTC,CASSSYGPGQGTEQYF
TRBV9,NA,TRBJ1-2,NA,TGTGCCAGCAGCCGTTTGACAGGAGGCTACACCTTC,CASSRLTGGYTF
TRBV5-1,NA,TRBJ1-2,TRBD1,TGCGCCAGCAGCCTACCGGGACAGGGGCTTGGCTACACCTTC,CASSLPGQGLGYTF
TRBV9,NA,TRBJ2-7,TRBD2,TGTGCCAGCAGCGTAGAGGCTAGCGGGGGCCCCCTCGAGCAGTACTTC,CASSVEASGGPLEQYF